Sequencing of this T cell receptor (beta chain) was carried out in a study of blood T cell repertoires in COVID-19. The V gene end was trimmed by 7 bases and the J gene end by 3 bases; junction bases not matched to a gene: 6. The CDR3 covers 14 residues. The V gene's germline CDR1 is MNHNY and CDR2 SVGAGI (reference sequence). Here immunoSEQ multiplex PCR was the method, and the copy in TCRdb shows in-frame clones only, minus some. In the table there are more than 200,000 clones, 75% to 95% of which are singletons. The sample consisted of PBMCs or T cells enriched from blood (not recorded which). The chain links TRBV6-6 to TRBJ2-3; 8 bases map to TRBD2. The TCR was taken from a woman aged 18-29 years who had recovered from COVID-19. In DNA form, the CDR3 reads TGTGCCAGCAAGGGGACTAGTAGGACAGATACGCAGTATTTT. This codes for CASKGTSRTDTQYF.